This T cell receptor beta chain was captured by sequencing in a study of identifying expanded T cells in peripheral blood. The germline V gene has CDR1 LGHNA and CDR2 YNFKEQ. Trimming shortened V by 1 base and J by 7 bases, and 23 bases separated the two germline ends. The CDR3 is made up of 19 amino acids. This table comes from immunoSEQ multiplex PCR, and its TCRdb copy is limited to in-frame clones, with some not included. The repertoire consists of approximately 120,000 clones, with about 88% occurring once and the leading ten covering about 8.6%. In the case of this clone: Its antigen is unidentified.

No infections or other immune events were documented during collection. General observations from the study: Over two and four weeks, about 16.4 and 19 clones changed, versus approximately 1.1 between replicates. Variance in clone template counts between two-week samples significantly increased with total template count across all healthy donors.

The gene calls are TRBV4-2 and TRBJ1-6, with D perhaps matching TRBD1 (6 bases). The sequencing sample was made of blood. The TCR sequence derives from a person aged 18 to 70 in good health. In nucleotides, the CDR3 is TGTGCCAGCAGCCAAGTCGGGGGAAATCAGGGGCTTTGGAATTCACCCCTCCACTTT. Its protein product is CASSQVGGNQGLWNSPLHF.